Shown below are 8 T cell receptor beta chains from a single sample sequenced in a study of shared clonotypes between healthy human individuals. Profiled with immunoSEQ multiplex PCR; TCRdb holds only in-frame clones, not every one. This sample has around 690,000 clones, with 80% to 95% found just once. Input material: memory CD8+ T cells from PBMCs. Documented subset: CD45RO+ cells pooled with CCR7-negative TemRA cells. All receptors come from a young man in good health. Some clones in this sample may be carry-over from other donors' samples.

The gene calls are TRBV5-6 and TRBJ2-7; D gene uncertain. Trimming took off 5 bases at V and 1 base at J, with 10 bases between the two ends. The CDR3 extends over 13 amino acids. Germline loops: CDR1 SGHDT, CDR2 YYEEEE. DNA for the CDR3: TGTGCCAGCAGTCGAGGTCAGTCCTACGAGCAGTACTTC. It encodes CASSRGQSYEQYF.

The chain recombines TRBV25-1 with TRBJ2-1; TRBD1 matches at 9 bases. The CDR3 is made up of 15 amino acids. Germline V gives CDR1 MGHDK, CDR2 SYGVNS. J gave up 7 bases and V 4 bases, and 8 bases lay outside the gene matches. The CDR3 nucleotides are TGTGCCAGCAGTGGAACAGGGGGCGCGAGGAATGAGCAGTTCTTC. It translates to CASSGTGGARNEQFF.

The chain combines TRBV5-5 with TRBJ1-2; D unresolved. The V gene lost 2 bases and the J gene lost 4 bases, with 15 bases spanning the gap. The CDR3 consists of 15 residues. Per the germline V gene, CDR1 is SGHKS and CDR2 is YYEKEE (reference sequence). The CDR3, as DNA: TGTGCCAGCAGCTTAGGCACAGAGACTTTCTATGGCTACACCTTC. This sequence encodes CASSLGTETFYGYTF.

The gene calls are TRBV10-3 and TRBJ2-7; D call uncertain. The CDR3 covers 14 residues. The germline V gene encodes CDR1 ENHRY and CDR2 SYGVKD. V lost 4 bases, J lost 0 bases, and 10 bases lay in between. CDR3 sequence reads: CAISGAENSYEQYF. CDR3 in DNA: TGTGCCATCAGTGGGGCAGAGAACTCCTACGAGCAGTACTTC.

The chain employs TRBV25-1 and TRBJ1-4; possible D gene TRBD1, 6 bases. Germline lookup yields CDR1 MGHDK and CDR2 SYGVNS. The CDR3 has 13 amino acids. V shed 8 bases and J shed 8 bases, with 15 bases lying between them. The DNA for the CDR3 is TGTGCCAGCGGAGGGGGGGCGTGGGAAAAACTGTTTTTT. This encodes CASGGGAWEKLFF.

V is TRBV14 and J is TRBJ2-7; D is perhaps TRBD2 (6 bases). CDR3 size: 14 residues. CDR1 SGHDN and CDR2 FVKESK come from the germline V gene. V was clipped by 1 base and J by 3 bases, with 10 bases between them. The CDR3 region has the DNA TGTGCCAGCAGCCAAGTCGCGGGATTCTACGAGCAGTACTTC. Amino acid sequence: CASSQVAGFYEQYF.

The rearrangement links TRBV9 to TRBJ2-1, with D perhaps matching TRBD1 (6 bases). The CDR3 is 11 residues long. CDR1 is SGDLS, CDR2 YYNGEE, per germline. V gave up 7 bases and J gave up 13 bases, with 15 bases separating them. CDR3 protein: CASGAGQSQFF. The CDR3 DNA follows: TGTGCCAGCGGGGCTGGACAGAGTCAGTTCTTC. Looking up the rest from reference TRBV9 and TRBJ2-1 gives the full variable domain: DSGVTQTPKHLITATGQRVTLRCSPRSGDLSVYWYQQSLDQGLQFLIQYYNGEERAKGNILERFSAQQFPDLHSELNLSSLELGDSALYFCASGAGQSQFFGPGTRLTVL.

The chain employs TRBV7-2 and TRBJ2-2; D gene uncertain. The V gene's germline CDR1 is SGHTA and CDR2 FQGNSA. Trimming removed 0 bases at V and 3 bases at J, with 11 bases between. The length of the CDR3 is 16 residues. The CDR3 nucleotides are TGTGCCAGCAGCTTAGCAGAGATAGCCTACACCGGGGAGCTGTTTTTT. Translation: CASSLAEIAYTGELFF.